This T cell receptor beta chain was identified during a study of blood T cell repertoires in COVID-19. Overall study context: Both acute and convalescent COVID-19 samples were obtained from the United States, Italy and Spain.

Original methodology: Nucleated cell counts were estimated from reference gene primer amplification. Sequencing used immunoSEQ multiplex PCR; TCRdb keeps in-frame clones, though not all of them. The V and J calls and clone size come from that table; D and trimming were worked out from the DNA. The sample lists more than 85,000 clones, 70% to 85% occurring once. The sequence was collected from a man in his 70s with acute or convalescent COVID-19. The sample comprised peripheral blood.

The DNA of the CDR3 is TGTGCCAGCAGCCCGAACGCGGGAGGACATGGCTACACCTTC. Encoded protein: CASSPNAGGHGYTF. The chain links TRBV7-9 to TRBJ1-2; D not resolved. Germline-derived CDR1 and CDR2 are SEHNR and FQNEAQ (reference sequence). Deletions cut 5 bases from V and 6 bases from J, with 16 bases between. The CDR3 has 14 amino acids. The full variable domain, with the rest looked up from reference TRBV7-9 and TRBJ1-2, is DTGVSQNPRHKITKRGQNVTFRCDPISEHNRLYWYRQTLGQGPEFLTYFQNEAQLEKSRLLSDRFSAERPKGSFSTLEIQRTEQGDSAMYLCASSPNAGGHGYTFGSGTRLTVV.